This T cell receptor (beta chain) was recovered during a study of blood T cell repertoires in COVID-19. Data came from immunoSEQ multiplex PCR; TCRdb stores just in-frame clones and leaves some out. This table has about 72,000 clones, roughly 86% appearing once. The CDR3 is made up of 14 amino acids. The germline V and J ends were trimmed by 3 bases and 5 bases, with 13 bases remaining between them. Germline assignment: CDR1 LNHDA and CDR2 SQIVND (reference sequence). This TCR was recovered from a woman aged 55-70 years with acute or convalescent COVID-19. This chain connects TRBV19 to TRBJ1-2; D remains ambiguous. Sequenced material: peripheral blood. The CDR3 sequence is CASSISPSGYGYTF. Written as DNA, the CDR3 is TGTGCCAGTAGTATTAGTCCGTCGGGGTATGGCTACACCTTC.